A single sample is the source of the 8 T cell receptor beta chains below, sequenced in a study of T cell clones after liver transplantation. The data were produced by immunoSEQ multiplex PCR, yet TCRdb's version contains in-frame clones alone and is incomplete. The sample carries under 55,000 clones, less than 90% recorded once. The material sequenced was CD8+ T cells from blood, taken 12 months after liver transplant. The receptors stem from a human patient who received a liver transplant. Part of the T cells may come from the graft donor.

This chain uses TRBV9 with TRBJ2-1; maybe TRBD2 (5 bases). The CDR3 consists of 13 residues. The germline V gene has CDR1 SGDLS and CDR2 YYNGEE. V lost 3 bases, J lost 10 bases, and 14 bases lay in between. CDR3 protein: CASSGRLPGEQFF. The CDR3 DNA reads TGTGCCAGCAGCGGGCGACTCCCGGGAGAGCAGTTCTTC.

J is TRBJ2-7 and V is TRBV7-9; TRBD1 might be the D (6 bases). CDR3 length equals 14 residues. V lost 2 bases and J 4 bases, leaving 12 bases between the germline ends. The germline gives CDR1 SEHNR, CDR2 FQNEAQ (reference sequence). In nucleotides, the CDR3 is TGTGCCAGCAGCTTAATAGGGGGAGAGTACGAGCAGTACTTC. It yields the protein CASSLIGGEYEQYF.

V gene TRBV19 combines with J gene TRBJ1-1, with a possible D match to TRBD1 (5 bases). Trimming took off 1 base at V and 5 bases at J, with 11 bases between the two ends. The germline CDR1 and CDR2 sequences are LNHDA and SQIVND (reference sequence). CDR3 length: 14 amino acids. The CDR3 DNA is TGTGCCAGTAGTATAGTGAGGGGCTGGACTGAAGCTTTCTTT. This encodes CASSIVRGWTEAFF.

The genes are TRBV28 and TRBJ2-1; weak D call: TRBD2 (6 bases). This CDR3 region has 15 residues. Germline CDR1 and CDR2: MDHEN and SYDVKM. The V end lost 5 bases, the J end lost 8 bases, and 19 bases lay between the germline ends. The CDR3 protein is CASSPSVDAKYEQFF. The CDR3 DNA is TGTGCCAGCAGTCCTAGCGTAGACGCTAAGTATGAGCAGTTCTTC.

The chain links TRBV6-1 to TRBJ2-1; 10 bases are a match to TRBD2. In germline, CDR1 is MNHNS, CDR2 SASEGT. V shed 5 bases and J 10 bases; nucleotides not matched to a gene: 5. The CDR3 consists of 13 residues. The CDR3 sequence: CASSSGRAGEQFF. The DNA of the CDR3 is TGTGCCAGCAGTAGCGGGAGGGCGGGGGAGCAGTTCTTC.

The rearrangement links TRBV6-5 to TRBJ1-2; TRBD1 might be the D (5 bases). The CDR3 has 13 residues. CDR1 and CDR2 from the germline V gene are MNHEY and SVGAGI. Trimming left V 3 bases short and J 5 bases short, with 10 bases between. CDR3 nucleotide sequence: TGTGCCAGCAGTTATGCGGGGGAATATGGCTACACCTTC. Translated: CASSYAGEYGYTF.

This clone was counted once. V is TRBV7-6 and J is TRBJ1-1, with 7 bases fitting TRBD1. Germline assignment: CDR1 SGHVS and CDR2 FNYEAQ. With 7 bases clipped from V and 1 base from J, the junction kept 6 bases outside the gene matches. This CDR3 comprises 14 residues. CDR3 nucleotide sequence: TGTGCCAGCACCGTGTACAGGGGGAACACTGAAGCTTTCTTT. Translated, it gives CASTVYRGNTEAFF.

CDR3 loop: CASSLGTGRNTEAFF. CDR3 DNA sequence: TGTGCCAGTAGTCTCGGGACAGGGCGGAACACTGAAGCTTTCTTT. V is TRBV19 and J is TRBJ1-1; 9 nucleotides agree with TRBD1. The V segment lost 5 bases and the J segment 1 base; nucleotides outside the gene matches: 5. The CDR3 runs to 15 residues. The germline CDR1 and CDR2 sequences are LNHDA and SQIVND (reference sequence).